This paragraph reports one T cell receptor beta chain. There are a few counts of this clonotype. The target of this receptor is not known. No much larger clone is present one base from it, and per-base qualities are unavailable. Stable Graves' hyperthyroidism was defined as no progression to ophthalmopathy during 18 months of follow-up. The hyperthyroidism patients were between 18 and 65 years old and newly diagnosed, with a disease duration of less than 2 months. Any patient with an uncontrolled infection, another autoimmune disease, pregnancy or lactation was excluded. Diagnoses were based on clinical symptoms, serum thyroxine and TRAb, thyroid ultrasound and orbital computed tomography. Ficoll-Paque density gradient centrifugation was used to isolate PBMCs from approximately 10 ml of fresh peripheral blood. Trizol reagent was used to extract total RNA, and RNA quality was then checked on an Agilent 2100 Bioanalyzer.

The data originate from a study of T cells in Graves' hyperthyroidism and ophthalmopathy (dated by TCRdb to 2018 to 2020). Study-level background: Peripheral blood samples were taken at the time of initial diagnosis, prior to any treatment. The 85 to 100 discovery patients were randomly split 7:3 into training and test sets. Prospective prediction of ophthalmopathy was tested in an independent validation cohort of under 20 hyperthyroidism patients and 15 to 17 patients who later progressed to ophthalmopathy. TCR V-J signatures able to tell the groups apart were searched for in a discovery cohort of 100 or so patients, of whom more than 40 had Graves' ophthalmopathy and roughly 59 had stable Graves' hyperthyroidism. After sampling, hyperthyroidism patients received methimazole starting at 30 mg daily, and ophthalmopathy patients received high-dose intravenous methylprednisolone. According to the paper, TCR Vbeta CDR3 sequencing was carried out on some 140 peripheral blood samples, which came from 40 to 45 ophthalmopathy, some 73 hyperthyroidism and about 17 progressor patients. In addition, the study compared T-cell repertoires in thyroid tissue and in blood from roughly 6 Graves' hyperthyroidism patients.

The TCR beta CDR3 regions were amplified from the RNA transcripts. The first round of RT-PCR for the TCR CDR3 was performed with the HTBI primer set and the Qiagen OneStep RT-PCR kit. The libraries were constructed in a second round of multiplex PCR and then size-selected and purified. Libraries were sequenced paired-end with 100 bp reads on an Illumina HiSeq2000. Regarding the original processing steps: SOAPnuke was used to process the raw data, throwing out any read that contained adapters or uncalled bases, had a mean Phred below 15, or lacked an exact constant-primer or identifier match. High-quality paired reads were merged using COPE v1.2.5, and each unique nucleotide sequence was defined as a clonotype. MiTCR v1.1 was used to align clonotypes to the IMGT TRBV, TRBD and TRBJ reference segments. The analysis was restricted to V-J combinations with a frequency above 0.0001, which together covered over 99% of the repertoires. The TCS score was defined as the ratio of F50 (clonal expansion) to E x V (chaos), calculated using BLOSUM62-based TCRdist between CDR3 peptides within each V-J. Welch's t-statistics and random forest reduced fewer than 600 V-J features to 13, which were used in a naive Bayes classifier (R e1071). TCRdb cleaned the public reads at Q25 with fastp, built clones with MiXCR and kept in-frame beta chains. Every distinct CDR3 protein forms one entry, paired with its most common genes and DNA. The V and J calls were not made by the authors but by TCRdb's processing. Counted in this sample were roughly 700,000 distinct CDR3 sequences; around 16% of them appeared once. The ten biggest clones cover around 16% of the sample.

Overall study results and their limits: A model built on a 13 V-J signature distinguished ophthalmopathy from stable hyperthyroidism, reaching 85% to 90% sensitivity and 81.08% specificity in cross-validation and 80%/75% in testing. No statistical method was used to fix the sample size in advance, and group allocation was not hidden from the investigators. In validation, the model predicted progression to ophthalmopathy a median of roughly six months before onset, with about 64% sensitivity and more than 72% specificity. Most expanded thyroid clonotypes (frequency above 0.001) were also detected in blood, suggesting blood repertoires may reflect thyroid immune responses.

The sequenced material came from blood. The origin of this receptor is a man aged 45-65 years with Graves' hyperthyroidism.

The nucleotide sequence is TGCAGTGCTAGCCCGGGGGCTATATTCTACAATGAGCAGTTCTTC. Translated, this gives CSASPGAIFYNEQFF. This chain is built from TRBV20-1 and TRBJ2-1; the D call is tentative, TRBD1 or TRBD2, as each matches 6 bases. V and J are truncated by 3 bases and 3 bases respectively, leaving an intervening sequence of 15 bases. The CDR3 measures 15 amino acids from cysteine to phenylalanine. The sequence is cut down to CDR3 DNA, 45 bases in frame from base 1. The germline V gene (reference sequence) supplies CDR1 DFQATT and CDR2 SNEGSKA.